This T cell receptor beta chain was documented in a study of T-cell reconstitution after alpha-beta-depleted transplantation in children. This clonotype has ten or more counts. Unique molecular identifiers were incorporated when the TCRbeta library was constructed. TCRdb passed the PCR reads through MiXCR, listing each CDR3 protein once. The table records hundreds of thousands of distinct CDR3 sequences, about 14% of them present only once. The sequence was collected from a human donor who donated a stem cell graft to a child with Fanconi anemia. Sequenced material: PBMCs, taken from the stem cell graft.

CDR3 protein: CASSSIVANIQYF. The DNA for the CDR3 is TGTGCCAGCAGCTCAATTGTGGCAAACATTCAGTACTTC. This chain links TRBV7-9 with TRBJ2-4, with D unresolved. Looked up from germline, CDR1 is SEHNR and CDR2 is FQNEAQ (reference sequence). The ends were cut back, 4 bases at V and 6 bases at J, with 10 bases in the middle. The CDR3 spans 13 residues.